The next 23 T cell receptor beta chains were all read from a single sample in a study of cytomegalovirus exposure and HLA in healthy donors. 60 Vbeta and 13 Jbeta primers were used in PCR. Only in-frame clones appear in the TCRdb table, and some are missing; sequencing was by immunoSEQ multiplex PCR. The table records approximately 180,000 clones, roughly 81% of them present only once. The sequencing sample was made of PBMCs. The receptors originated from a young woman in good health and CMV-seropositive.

The CDR3 DNA follows: TGCGCCAGCAGCCTGAGGGGACTAGCGGGGGGTTTATCCTACAATGAGCAGTTCTTC. This encodes CASSLRGLAGGLSYNEQFF. This chain connects TRBV5-1 to TRBJ2-1, with TRBD2 identical over 15 bases. The CDR3 totals 19 residues. Per germline, CDR1 SGHRS and CDR2 YFSETQ. V lost 4 bases to trimming and J lost 1 base; unmatched junction nucleotides: 9. The whole variable domain, filled in from reference TRBV5-1 and TRBJ2-1, reads KAGVTQTPRYLIKTRGQQVTLSCSPISGHRSVSWYQQTPGQGLQFLFEYFSETQRNKGNFPGRFSGRQFSNSRSEMNVSTLELGDSALYLCASSLRGLAGGLSYNEQFFGPGTRLTVL.

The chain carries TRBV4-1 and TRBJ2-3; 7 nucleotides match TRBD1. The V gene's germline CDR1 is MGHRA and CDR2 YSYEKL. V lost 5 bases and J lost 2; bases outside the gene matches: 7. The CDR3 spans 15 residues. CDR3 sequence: CASSDRVYSTDTQYF. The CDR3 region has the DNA TGCGCCAGCAGCGACAGGGTTTATTCCACAGATACGCAGTATTTT.

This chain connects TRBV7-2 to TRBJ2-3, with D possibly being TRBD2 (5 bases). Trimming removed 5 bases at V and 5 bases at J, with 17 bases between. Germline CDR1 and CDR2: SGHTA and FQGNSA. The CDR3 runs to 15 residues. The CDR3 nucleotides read TGTGCCAGCAGCCCCTTTACGGGGATTGGAGATACGCAGTATTTT. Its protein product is CASSPFTGIGDTQYF.

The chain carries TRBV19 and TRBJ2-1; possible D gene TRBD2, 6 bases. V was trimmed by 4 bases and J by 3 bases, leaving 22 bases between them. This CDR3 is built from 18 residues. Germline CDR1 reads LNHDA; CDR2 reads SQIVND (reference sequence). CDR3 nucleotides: TGTGCCAGTAGTACAAGCAGCCTCACTAGCCGACACTACAATGAGCAGTTCTTC. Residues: CASSTSSLTSRHYNEQFF.

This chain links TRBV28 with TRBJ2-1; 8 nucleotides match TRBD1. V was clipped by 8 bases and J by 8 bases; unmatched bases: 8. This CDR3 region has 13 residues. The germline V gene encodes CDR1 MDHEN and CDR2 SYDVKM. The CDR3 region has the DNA TGTGCCAGCCGAACAGGGGGGCCGTATGAGCAGTTCTTC. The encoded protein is CASRTGGPYEQFF.

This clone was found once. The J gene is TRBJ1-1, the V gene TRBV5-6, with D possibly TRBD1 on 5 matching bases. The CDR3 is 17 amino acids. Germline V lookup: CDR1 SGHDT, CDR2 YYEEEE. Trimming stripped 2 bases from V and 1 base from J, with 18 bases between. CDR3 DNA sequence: TGTGCCAGCAGCTTTGGTATTCAGGGCTCAAGGAACACTGAAGCTTTCTTT. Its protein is CASSFGIQGSRNTEAFF.

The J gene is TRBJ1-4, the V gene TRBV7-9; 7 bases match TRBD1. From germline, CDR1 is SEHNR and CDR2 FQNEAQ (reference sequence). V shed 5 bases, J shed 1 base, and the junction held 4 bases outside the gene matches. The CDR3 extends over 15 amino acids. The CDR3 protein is CASSTRQGTNEKLFF. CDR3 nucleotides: TGTGCCAGCAGCACCCGACAGGGAACTAATGAAAAACTGTTTTTT.

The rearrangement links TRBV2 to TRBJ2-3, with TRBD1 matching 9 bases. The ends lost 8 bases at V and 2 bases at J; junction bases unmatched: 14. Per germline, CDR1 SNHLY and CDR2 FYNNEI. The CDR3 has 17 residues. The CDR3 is CASGGGSTGGNTDTQYF. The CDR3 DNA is TGTGCCAGCGGCGGGGGCTCAACAGGGGGCAACACAGATACGCAGTATTTT.

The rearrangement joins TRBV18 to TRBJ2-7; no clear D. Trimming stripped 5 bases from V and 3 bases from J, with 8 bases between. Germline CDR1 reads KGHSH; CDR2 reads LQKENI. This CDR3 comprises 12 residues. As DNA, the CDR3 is TGTGCCAGCTCAGACACCAGCTACGAGCAGTACTTC. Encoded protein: CASSDTSYEQYF.

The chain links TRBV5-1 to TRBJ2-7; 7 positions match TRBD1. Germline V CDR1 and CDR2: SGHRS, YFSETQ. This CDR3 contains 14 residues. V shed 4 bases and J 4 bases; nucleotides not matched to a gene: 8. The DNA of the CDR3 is TGCGCCAGCAGCCTGTGGGACAGACTGTACGAGCAGTACTTC. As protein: CASSLWDRLYEQYF.

The CDR3 nucleotides are TGTGCCAGCAGGCGTCCACCTGAAGCTTTCTTT. It is translated as CASRRPPEAFF. The chain carries TRBV2 and TRBJ1-1, with no clear D. There are 11 residues in the CDR3. V was shortened by 6 bases and J by 6 bases, with 8 bases between the two germline ends. CDR1 and CDR2 from the germline V gene are SNHLY and FYNNEI.

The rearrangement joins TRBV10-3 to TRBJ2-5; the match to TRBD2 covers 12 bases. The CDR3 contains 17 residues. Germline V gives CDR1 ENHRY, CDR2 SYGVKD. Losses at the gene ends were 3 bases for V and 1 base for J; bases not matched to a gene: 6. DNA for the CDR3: TGTGCCATCAGTGATAGAGGGACTAGCGGGTCCCAAGAGACCCAGTACTTC. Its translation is CAISDRGTSGSQETQYF.

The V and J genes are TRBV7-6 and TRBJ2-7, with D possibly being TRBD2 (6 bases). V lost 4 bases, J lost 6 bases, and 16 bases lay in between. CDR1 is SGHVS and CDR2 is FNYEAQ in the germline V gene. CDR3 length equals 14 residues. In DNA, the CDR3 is TGTGCCAGCAGCTCCCCGGGGGTCCGCCGCGAGCAGTACTTC. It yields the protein CASSSPGVRREQYF. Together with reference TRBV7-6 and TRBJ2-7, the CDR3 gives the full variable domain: GAGVSQSPRYKVTKRGQDVALRCDPISGHVSLYWYRQALGQGPEFLTYFNYEAQQDKSGLPNDRFSAERPEGSISTLTIQRTEQRDSAMYRCASSSPGVRREQYFGPGTRLTVT.

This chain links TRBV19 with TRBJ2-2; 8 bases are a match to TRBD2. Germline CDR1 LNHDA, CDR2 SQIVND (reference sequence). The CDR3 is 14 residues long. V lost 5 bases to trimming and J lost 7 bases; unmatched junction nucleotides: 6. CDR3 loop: CASSPRLASGELFF. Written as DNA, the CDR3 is TGTGCCAGTAGTCCCAGACTAGCGAGCGGGGAGCTGTTTTTT.

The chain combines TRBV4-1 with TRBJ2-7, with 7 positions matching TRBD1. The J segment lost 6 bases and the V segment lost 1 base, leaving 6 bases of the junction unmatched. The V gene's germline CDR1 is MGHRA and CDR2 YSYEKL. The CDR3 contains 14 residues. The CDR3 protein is CASSQVGRGSEQYF. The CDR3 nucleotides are TGCGCCAGCAGCCAAGTCGGCAGGGGGTCCGAGCAGTACTTC.

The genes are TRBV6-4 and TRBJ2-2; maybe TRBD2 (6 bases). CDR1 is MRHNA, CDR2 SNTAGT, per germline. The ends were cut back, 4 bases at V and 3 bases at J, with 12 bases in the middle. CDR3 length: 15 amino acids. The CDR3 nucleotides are TGTGCCAGCAGTGTGGAAGGAGGGGACACCGGGGAGCTGTTTTTT. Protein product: CASSVEGGDTGELFF.

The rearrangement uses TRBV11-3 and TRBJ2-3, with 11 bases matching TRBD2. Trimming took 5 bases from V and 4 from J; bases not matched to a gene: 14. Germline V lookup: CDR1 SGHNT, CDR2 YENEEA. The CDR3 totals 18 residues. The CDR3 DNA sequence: TGTGCCAGCAGCCCGGATAGCGGGGGGGCCAGAGATGCAGATACGCAGTATTTT. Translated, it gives CASSPDSGGARDADTQYF.

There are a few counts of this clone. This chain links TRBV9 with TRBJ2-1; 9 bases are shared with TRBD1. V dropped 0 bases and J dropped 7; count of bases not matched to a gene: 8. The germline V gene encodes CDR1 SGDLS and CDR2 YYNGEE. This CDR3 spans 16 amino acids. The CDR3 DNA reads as TGTGCCAGCAGCGTAGCTTTGGGACAGGGTAGGAATGAGCAGTTCTTC. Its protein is CASSVALGQGRNEQFF. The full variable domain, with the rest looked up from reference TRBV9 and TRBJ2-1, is DSGVTQTPKHLITATGQRVTLRCSPRSGDLSVYWYQQSLDQGLQFLIQYYNGEERAKGNILERFSAQQFPDLHSELNLSSLELGDSALYFCASSVALGQGRNEQFFGPGTRLTVL.

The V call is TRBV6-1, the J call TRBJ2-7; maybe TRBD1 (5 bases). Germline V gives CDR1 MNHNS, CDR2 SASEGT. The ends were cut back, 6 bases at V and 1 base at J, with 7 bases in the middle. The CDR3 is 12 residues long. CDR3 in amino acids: CASRTESYEQYF. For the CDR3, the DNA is TGTGCCAGCAGGACAGAATCCTACGAGCAGTACTTC.

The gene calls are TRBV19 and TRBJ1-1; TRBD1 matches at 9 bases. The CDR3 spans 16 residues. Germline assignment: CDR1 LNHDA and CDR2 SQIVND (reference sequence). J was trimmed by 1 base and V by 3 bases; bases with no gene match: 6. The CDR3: CASSIGTGSWNTEAFF. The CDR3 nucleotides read TGTGCCAGTAGTATTGGGACAGGGAGTTGGAACACTGAAGCTTTCTTT.

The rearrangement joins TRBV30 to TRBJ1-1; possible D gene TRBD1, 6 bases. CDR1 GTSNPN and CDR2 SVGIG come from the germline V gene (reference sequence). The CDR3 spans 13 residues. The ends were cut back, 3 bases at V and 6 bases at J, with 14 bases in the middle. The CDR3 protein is CAWRNPGGAEAFF. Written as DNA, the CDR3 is TGTGCCTGGAGAAACCCGGGGGGCGCTGAAGCTTTCTTT.

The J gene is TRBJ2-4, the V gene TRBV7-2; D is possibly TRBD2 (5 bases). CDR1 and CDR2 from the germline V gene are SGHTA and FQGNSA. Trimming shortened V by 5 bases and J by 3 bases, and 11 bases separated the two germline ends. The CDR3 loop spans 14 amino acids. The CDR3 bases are TGTGCCAGCAGCGAGGGCCTGGACAAAAACATTCAGTACTTC. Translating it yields CASSEGLDKNIQYF.

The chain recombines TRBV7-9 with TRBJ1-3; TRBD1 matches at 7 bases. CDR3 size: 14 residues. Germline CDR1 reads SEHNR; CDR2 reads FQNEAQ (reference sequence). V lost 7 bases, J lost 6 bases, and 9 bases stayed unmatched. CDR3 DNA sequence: TGTGCCAGCACCGAATACAGGGGAGAAAACACCATATATTTT. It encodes CASTEYRGENTIYF.